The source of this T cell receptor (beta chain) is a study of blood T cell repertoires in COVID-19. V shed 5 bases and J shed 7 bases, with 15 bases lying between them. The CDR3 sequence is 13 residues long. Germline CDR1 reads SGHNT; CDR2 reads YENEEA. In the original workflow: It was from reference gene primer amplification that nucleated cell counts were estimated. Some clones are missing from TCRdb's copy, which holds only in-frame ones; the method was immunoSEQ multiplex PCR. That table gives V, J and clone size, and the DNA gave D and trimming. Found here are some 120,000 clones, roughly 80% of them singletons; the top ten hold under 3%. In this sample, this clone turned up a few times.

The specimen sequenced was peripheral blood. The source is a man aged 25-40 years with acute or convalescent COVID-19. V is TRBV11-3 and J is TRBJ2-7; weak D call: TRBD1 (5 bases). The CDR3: CASSGAGPGEQYF. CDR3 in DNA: TGTGCCAGCAGCGGGGCAGGCCCCGGGGAGCAGTACTTC.